The T cell receptor beta chain under discussion was sequenced for a study of T cell responses to AZD1222 COVID-19 vaccine (dated by TCRdb to the early 2020s). Looking at the study overall: TCR sequencing was performed for more than 230 trial participants, of whom about 210 were given two doses of AZD1222 and around 26 were given two doses of MenACWY control vaccine. Enrollment into the trials was organized by age into subgroups of 18-55, 56-69 and 70-plus years, and those subgroups contained about 160, 30 and 59 TCR-sequenced participants, respectively. What the research found in general, with its limitations: Spike-specific TCR breadth and depth rose significantly after two AZD1222 doses compared with day 0 and with MenACWY recipients. Vaccine-associated CD4 TCRs spanned the whole spike protein, with dominant responses in regions 160-218 and 743-854. Nearly half of unique spike-specific TCRs reportedly recognized epitopes outside regions mutated in the B.1.351 and B.1.1.7 variants. No day 14 peak-response samples were available, so repertoires were characterized only after the peak T cell response. Most participants were white British and females outnumbered males, and the authors suggested that clonal diversity may have been underestimated. Only five or six AZD1222 recipients were SARS-CoV-2 seropositive at baseline, limiting conclusions about previously exposed vaccinees. The 56-69-year group was small, and its depth increase did not reach significance, likely because of low power.

The CDR3 regions of human TCRbeta chains were analyzed by immunosequencing. In the authors' own workflow: TCRs in the repertoires were matched against a reference library of SARS-CoV-2-specific TCRs that had been generated with the MIRA antigen-specificity platform. Breadth was defined as the fraction of unique TCRs that were SARS-CoV-2-associated. Depth was defined as the fraction of total T cells that were SARS-CoV-2-associated. Using the MIRA data, every spike-specific TCR was mapped to the spike region that the TCR reacted to and assigned to either a CD4 or a CD8 class. Log10-transformed breadth and depth values were compared by one-way ANOVA with Sidak's multiple comparisons tests. This is the immuneACCESS table as TCRdb keeps it, with only in-frame sequences that have V and J called. A part of the clones is gone; compared with another copy, unresolved V genes explain less than half, and the rest is unexplained. V and J calls and clone size are copied from that table; D and trimming were computed from the DNA. The sample includes more than 90,000 clones, with approximately 89% observed a single time. Roughly 10% of the sample goes to the ten largest clones.

Comment on this clone: Its antigen has not been determined. Per-nucleotide qualities are absent, and no much larger clonotype sits a single base away.

V gives up 5 bases and J gives up 0 bases, and the segment between their germline ends measures 11 bases. CDR1 and CDR2 were assigned from the germline V gene (reference sequence) as LNHDA and SQIVND. From the cysteine up to the phenylalanine, the CDR3 has a length of 15 residues. Just CDR3 DNA is preserved here, 45 bases in frame from base 1. Reading the label with the study, this specimen's time point is: about 28 days (+/-7) after the second vaccine dose. AZD1222 recipients with second doses at about 4 weeks or about 12 weeks were pooled, because spike-specific TCR depth and breadth did not differ between schedules. Vaccinee samples were obtained from the UK trials COV001 and COV002, which included a single-blind randomized controlled phase 2/3 trial of AZD1222 (ChAdOx1 nCoV-19) in healthy adults. Trial participant PBMC samples were collected at day 0 and day 28 after the second dose for TCRbeta chain sequencing.

The source is an adult who received the AZD1222 COVID-19 vaccine. The chain employs TRBV19 and TRBJ1-3; the D gene lacks a confident call. Sequenced material: peripheral blood, taken 28 days after the second AZD1222 dose. The CDR3 is CASSPWQFSGNTIYF. At the DNA level, the sequence is TGTGCCAGTAGTCCCTGGCAGTTCTCTGGAAACACCATATATTTT.